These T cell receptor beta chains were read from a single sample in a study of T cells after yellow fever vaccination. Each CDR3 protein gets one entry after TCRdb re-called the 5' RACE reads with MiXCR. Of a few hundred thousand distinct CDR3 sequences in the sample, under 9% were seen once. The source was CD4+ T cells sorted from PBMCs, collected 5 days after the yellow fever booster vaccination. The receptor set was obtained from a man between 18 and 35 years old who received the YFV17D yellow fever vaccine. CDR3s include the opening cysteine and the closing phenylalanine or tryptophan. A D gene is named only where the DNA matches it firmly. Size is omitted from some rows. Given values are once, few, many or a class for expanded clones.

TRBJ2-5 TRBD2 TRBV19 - TGTGCCAGTAGGACTAGCGGGAGTCAAGAGACCCAGTACTTC CASRTSGSQETQYF
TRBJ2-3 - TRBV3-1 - TGTGCCAGCAGCCACGGGACTTTCACAGATACGCAGTATTTT CASSHGTFTDTQYF
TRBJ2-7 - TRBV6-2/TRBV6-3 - TGTGCCAGCAGCCCTCCGGGATCCGCGCCACTTGAGCAGTACTTC CASSPPGSAPLEQYF
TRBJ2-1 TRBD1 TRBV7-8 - TGTGCCAGCAGCAATCAGTACGGGACAGGGGGGTACAATGAGCAGTTCTTC CASSNQYGTGGYNEQFF
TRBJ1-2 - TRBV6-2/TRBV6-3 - TGTGCCAGCAGTTGGGGGGGGTTGCCTGACTATGGCTACACCTTC CASSWGGLPDYGYTF
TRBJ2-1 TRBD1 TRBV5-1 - TGCGCCAGCAGCTTCGACAGGGTTGAGCAGTTCTTC CASSFDRVEQFF
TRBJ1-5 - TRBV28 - TGTGCCAGCAGTTCACGGGGGGGAGGGCAGCCCCAGCATTTT CASSSRGGGQPQHF
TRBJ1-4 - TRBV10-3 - TGTGCCATTAATCCGGGGCCGAATGAAAAACTGTTTTTT CAINPGPNEKLFF
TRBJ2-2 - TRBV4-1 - TGCGCCAGCAGCCATCCAAACACCGGGGAGCTGTTTTTT CASSHPNTGELFF
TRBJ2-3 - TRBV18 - TGTGCCAGCTCGGAGACTCAGGGTAATACAGATACGCAGTATTTT CASSETQGNTDTQYF
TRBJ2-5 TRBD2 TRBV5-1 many TGCGCCAGCAGCTTGGCTAGCGGGGTTGAGACCCAGTACTTC CASSLASGVETQYF
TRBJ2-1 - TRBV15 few TGTGCCACCAGCAGAGGTCTACAGGGAGTTCACTACAATGAGCAGTTCTTC CATSRGLQGVHYNEQFF
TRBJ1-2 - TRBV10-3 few TGTGCCATCAGCCGGAACCTCGATCCTAACTATGGCTACACCTTC CAISRNLDPNYGYTF
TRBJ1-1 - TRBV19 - TGTGCCAGTAGTATGTGGGATCAGAGAGACACTGAAGCTTTCTTT CASSMWDQRDTEAFF
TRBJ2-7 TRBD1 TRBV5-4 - TGTGCCAGCAGCTTGGGGACAGGGGGCCAGTACGAGCAGTACTTC CASSLGTGGQYEQYF
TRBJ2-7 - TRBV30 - TGTGCCTGGACCTCAGGCCCGGTAGGTGCCTCCTTC CAWTSGPVGASF
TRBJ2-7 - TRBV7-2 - TGTGCCAGCAGCTTAATGGGTGCGGGCGAGCAGTACTTC CASSLMGAGEQYF